What follows is one T cell receptor beta chain and its context. This sample is part of a study of memory CD4+ T cells and cytomegalovirus serostatus. The CDR3 runs 15 residues. V lost 0 bases and J 10 bases, leaving 13 bases between the germline ends. Germline assignment: CDR1 LNHDA and CDR2 SQIVND (reference sequence). The sort gate was single viable CD3+CD4+CD8-CD45RO+ cells for memory CD4+ T cells. As handled by the study authors: Out-of-frame sequences were removed, leaving around 2.2 million distinct TCRbeta sequences. Profiling relied on immunoSEQ multiplex PCR, and the TCRdb table lists in-frame clones only, not all of them. That table gives V, J and clone size, and the DNA gave D and trimming. The table records roughly 84,000 clones, over 80% of them present only once.

The chain joins TRBV19 to TRBJ1-6; a weak D match, TRBD1 (6 bases). The source of this sequence is an adult in good health and CMV-seronegative. Sequences were obtained from memory CD4+ T cells from blood. This CDR3 is CASSIDRGGGSPLHF. The CDR3, as DNA: TGTGCCAGTAGTATAGATCGAGGAGGGGGATCACCCCTCCACTTT.